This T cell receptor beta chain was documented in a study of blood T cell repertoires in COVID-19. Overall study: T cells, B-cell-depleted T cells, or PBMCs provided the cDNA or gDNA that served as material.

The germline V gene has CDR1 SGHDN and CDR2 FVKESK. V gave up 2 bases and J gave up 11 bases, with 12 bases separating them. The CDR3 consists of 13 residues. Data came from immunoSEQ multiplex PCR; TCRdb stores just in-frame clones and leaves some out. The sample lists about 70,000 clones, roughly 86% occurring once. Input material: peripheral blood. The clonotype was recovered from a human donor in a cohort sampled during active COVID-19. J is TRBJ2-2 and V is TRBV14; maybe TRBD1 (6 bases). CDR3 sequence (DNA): TGTGCCAGCAGCCAAATAGGGGACACTGAGCTGTTTTTT. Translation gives CASSQIGDTELFF. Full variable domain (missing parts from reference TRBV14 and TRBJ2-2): EAGVTQFPSHSVIEKGQTVTLRCDPISGHDNLYWYRRVMGKEIKFLLHFVKESKQDESGMPNNRFLAERTGGTYSTLKVQPAELEDSGVYFCASSQIGDTELFFGEGSRLTVL.